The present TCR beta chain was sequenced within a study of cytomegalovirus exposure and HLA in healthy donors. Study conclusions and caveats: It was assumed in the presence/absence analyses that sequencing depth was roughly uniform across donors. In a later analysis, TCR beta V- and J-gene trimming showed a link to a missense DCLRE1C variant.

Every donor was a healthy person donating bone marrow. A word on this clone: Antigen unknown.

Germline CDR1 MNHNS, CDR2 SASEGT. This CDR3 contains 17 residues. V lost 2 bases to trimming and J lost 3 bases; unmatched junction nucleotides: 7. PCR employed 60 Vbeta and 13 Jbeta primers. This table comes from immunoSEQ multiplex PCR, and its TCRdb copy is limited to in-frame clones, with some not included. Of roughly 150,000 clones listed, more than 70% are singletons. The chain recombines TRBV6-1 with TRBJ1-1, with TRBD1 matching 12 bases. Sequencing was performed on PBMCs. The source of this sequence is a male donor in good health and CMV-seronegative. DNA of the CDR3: TGTGCCAGCAGTGAACGGGACAGGGGGCTCGGGTACACTGAAGCTTTCTTT. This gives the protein CASSERDRGLGYTEAFF.